The T cell receptor beta chain described here comes from a study of T cell repertoires in cytomegalovirus infection. Whole-study context: It can be stated that public TCR beta signatures indicated CMV infection as well as a matching HLA type.

Regarding the study as a whole: There were HLA-C-restricted CMV-specific TCR beta clonotypes dominating the ex vivo response.

As concerns this clonotype: What it binds is unknown.

TCRdb recomputed calls from the reads with MiXCR, one row per CDR3 protein. The table shows 640,000 or so distinct CDR3 sequences, with roughly 30% occurring only once. The CDR3 sequence is 14 residues long. V lost 5 bases to trimming and J lost 8 bases; unmatched junction nucleotides: 3. CDR1 SNHLY and CDR2 FYNNEI come from the germline V gene. The sequence was obtained from a human donor in good health (CMV status not recorded). Some clones in this sample may be carry-over from other donors' samples. The chain uses TRBV2 and TRBJ1-4; 12 positions match TRBD1. The specimen was cultured PBMCs, collected from culture after CMV antigen stimulation. CDR3 amino acids: CASSPGTGGEKLFF. The CDR3 nucleotides are TGTGCCAGCAGTCCCGGGACAGGGGGCGAAAAACTGTTTTTT. The full variable domain, completed using reference TRBV2 and TRBJ1-4, is EPEVTQTPSHQVTQMGQEVILRCVPISNHLYFYWYRQILGQKVEFLVSFYNNEISEKSEIFDDQFSVERPDGSNFTLKIRSTKLEDSAMYFCASSPGTGGEKLFFGSGTQLSVL.